The subject of this entry is one T cell receptor beta chain. The antigen is not known. These data belong to a study of identical twins. TCRdb processed the 5' RACE reads anew with MiXCR; each CDR3 protein has one entry. This sample has some 660,000 distinct CDR3 sequences, with less than 10% found just once. Study results and limitations: Model-predicted out-of-frame TCR alpha sharing fell below observed values in monozygotic twins. Twins shared beta out-of-frame sequences in excess, but this excess was weaker. Cord blood beta clonotypes present at high abundance carried fewer insertions; no such pattern appeared in memory repertoires. The study based its conclusions on cross-sectional statistical analysis and did not follow the same donors.

The V gene lost 6 bases and the J gene lost 9 bases, with 15 bases spanning the gap. CDR3 length: 13 residues. The germline CDR1 and CDR2 sequences are KGHSH and LQKENI. Another study also made use of these data, one on yellow fever vaccine responses in identical twins.

The sequence was obtained from a woman younger than 30 in good health. Source material: PBMCs. The V gene is TRBV18, the J gene TRBJ2-4; perhaps D is TRBD1 or TRBD2 (5 bases each). CDR3: CASSPGPAGIQYF. Written as DNA, the CDR3 is TGTGCCAGCTCCCCGGGACCAGCAGGCATTCAGTACTTC. Looking up the rest from reference TRBV18 and TRBJ2-4 gives the full variable domain: NAGVMQNPRHLVRRRGQEARLRCSPMKGHSHVYWYRQLPEEGLKFMVYLQKENIIDESGMPKERFSAEFPKEGPSILRIQQVVRGDSAAYFCASSPGPAGIQYFGAGTRLSVL.